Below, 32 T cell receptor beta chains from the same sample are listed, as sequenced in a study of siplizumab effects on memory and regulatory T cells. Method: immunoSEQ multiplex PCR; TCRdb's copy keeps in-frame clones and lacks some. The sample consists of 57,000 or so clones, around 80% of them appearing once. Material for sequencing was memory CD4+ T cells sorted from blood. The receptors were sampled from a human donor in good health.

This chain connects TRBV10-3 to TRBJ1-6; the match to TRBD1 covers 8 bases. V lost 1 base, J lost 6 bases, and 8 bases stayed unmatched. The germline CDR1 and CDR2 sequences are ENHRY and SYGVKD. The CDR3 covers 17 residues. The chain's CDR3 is CAISEYGTGSFNSPLHF. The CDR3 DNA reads TGTGCCATCAGTGAGTACGGGACAGGATCATTTAATTCACCCCTCCACTTT.

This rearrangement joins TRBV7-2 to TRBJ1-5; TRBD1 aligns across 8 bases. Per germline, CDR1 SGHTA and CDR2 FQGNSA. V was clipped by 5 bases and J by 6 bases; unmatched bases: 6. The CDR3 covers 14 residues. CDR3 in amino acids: CASSMGTGGQPQHF. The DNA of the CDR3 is TGTGCCAGCAGCATGGGGACAGGAGGTCAGCCCCAGCATTTT.

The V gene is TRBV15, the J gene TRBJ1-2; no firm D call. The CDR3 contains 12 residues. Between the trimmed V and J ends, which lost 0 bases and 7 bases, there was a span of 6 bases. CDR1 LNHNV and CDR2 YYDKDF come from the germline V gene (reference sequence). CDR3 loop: CATSRDSGGYTF. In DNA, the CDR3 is TGTGCCACCAGCAGAGATTCAGGTGGCTACACCTTC.

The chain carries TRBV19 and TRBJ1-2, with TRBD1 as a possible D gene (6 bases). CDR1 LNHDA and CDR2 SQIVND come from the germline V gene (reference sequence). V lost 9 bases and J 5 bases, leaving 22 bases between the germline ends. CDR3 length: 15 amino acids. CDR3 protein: CASRKTGTHGYGYTF. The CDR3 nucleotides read TGTGCCAGCCGGAAAACAGGGACTCATGGGTATGGCTACACCTTC.

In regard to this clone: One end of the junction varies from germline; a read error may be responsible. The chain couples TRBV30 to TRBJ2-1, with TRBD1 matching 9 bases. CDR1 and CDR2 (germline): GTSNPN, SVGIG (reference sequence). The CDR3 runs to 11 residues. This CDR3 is CAWSVRDRGIF. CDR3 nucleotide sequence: TGTGCCTGGAGTGTAAGAGACAGGGGGATCTTC.

The CDR3 loop reads CASSEAGGTGELFF. Written as DNA, the CDR3 is TGTGCCAGCAGTGAGGCGGGGGGAACCGGGGAGCTGTTTTTT. V is TRBV6-1 and J is TRBJ2-2; 8 positions agree with TRBD2. Germline assignment: CDR1 MNHNS and CDR2 SASEGT. J lost 5 bases, V lost 3 bases, and 2 bases had no gene match. The CDR3 is 14 residues long.

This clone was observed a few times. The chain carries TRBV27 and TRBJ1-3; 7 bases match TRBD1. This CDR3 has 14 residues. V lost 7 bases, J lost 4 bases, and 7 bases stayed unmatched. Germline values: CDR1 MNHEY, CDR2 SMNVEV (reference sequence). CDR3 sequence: CASMRGGSGNTIYF. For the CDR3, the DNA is TGTGCCAGCATGCGAGGGGGCTCCGGAAACACCATATATTTT.

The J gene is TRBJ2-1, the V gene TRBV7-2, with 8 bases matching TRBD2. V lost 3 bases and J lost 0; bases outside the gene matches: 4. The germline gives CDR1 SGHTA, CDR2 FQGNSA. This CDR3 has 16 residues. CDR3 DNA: TGTGCCAGCAGCTTGTCTAGCGGGCACTCCTACAATGAGCAGTTCTTC. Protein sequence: CASSLSSGHSYNEQFF.

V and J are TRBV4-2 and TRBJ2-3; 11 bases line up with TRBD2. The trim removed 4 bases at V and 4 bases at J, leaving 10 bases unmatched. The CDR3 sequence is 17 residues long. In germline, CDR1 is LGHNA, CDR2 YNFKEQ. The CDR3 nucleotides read TGTGCCAGCAGCCTATTTCTTAGCGGGGGGGCTTCAGATACGCAGTATTTT. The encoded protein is CASSLFLSGGASDTQYF.

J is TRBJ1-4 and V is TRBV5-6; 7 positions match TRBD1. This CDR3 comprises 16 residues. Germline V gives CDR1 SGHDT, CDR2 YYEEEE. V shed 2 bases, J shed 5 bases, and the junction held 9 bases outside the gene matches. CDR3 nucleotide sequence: TGTGCCAGCAGCTTAACGGGCGGGACAGTAAATGAAAAACTGTTTTTT. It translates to CASSLTGGTVNEKLFF.

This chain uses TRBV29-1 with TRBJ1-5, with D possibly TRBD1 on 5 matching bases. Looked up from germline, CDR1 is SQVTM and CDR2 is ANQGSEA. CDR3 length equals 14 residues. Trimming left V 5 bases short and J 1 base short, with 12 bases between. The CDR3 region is CSVSQGRSNQPQHF. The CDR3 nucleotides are TGCAGCGTTTCCCAGGGAAGGAGCAATCAGCCCCAGCATTTT.

The DNA of the CDR3 is TGTGCCAGCAGTTTCCAGGATTCATATGGCTACACCTTC. It translates to CASSFQDSYGYTF. The chain couples TRBV28 to TRBJ1-2; D is undetermined. CDR1 MDHEN and CDR2 SYDVKM come from the germline V gene. The CDR3 has 13 amino acids. Trimming removed 3 bases at V and 5 bases at J, with 10 bases between.

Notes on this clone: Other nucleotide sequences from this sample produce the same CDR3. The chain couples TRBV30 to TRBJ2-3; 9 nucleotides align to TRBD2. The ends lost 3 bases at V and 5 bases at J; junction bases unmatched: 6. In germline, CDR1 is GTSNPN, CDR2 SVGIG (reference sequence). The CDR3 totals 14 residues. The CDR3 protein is CAWRRGGAGDTQYF. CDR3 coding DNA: TGTGCCTGGAGGCGCGGGGGGGCAGGAGATACGCAGTATTTT.

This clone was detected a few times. DNA of the CDR3: TGCGCCAGCAGACTCCCGGGACTAGCGGGGTTGAACACCGGGGAGCTGTTTTTT. Protein product: CASRLPGLAGLNTGELFF. The chain employs TRBV23-1 and TRBJ2-2; TRBD2 aligns across 13 bases. TRBV23-1 is filed as an ORF, its function uncertain. This CDR3 is 18 amino acids long. Unmatched junction bases numbered 8, after V lost 6 bases and J lost 1 base.

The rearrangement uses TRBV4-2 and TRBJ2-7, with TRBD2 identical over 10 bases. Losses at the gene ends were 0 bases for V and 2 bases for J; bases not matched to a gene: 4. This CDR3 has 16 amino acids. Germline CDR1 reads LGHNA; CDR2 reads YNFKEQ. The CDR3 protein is CASSQDPSGGPYEQYF. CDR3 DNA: TGTGCCAGCAGCCAAGACCCTAGCGGGGGACCCTACGAGCAGTACTTC.

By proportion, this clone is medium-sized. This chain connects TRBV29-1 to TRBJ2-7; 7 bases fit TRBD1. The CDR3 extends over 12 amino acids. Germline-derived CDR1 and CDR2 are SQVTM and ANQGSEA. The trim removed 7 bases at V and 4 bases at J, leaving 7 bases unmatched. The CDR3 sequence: CSAETGKYEQYF. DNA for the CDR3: TGCAGCGCTGAGACAGGGAAGTACGAGCAGTACTTC.

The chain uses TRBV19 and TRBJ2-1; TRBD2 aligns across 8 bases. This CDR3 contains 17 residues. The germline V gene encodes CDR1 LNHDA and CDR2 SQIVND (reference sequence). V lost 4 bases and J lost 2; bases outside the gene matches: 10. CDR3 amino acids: CASSSPRTGGAYNEQFF. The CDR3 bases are TGTGCCAGTAGTAGCCCTCGGACCGGGGGGGCCTACAATGAGCAGTTCTTC. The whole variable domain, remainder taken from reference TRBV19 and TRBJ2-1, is DGGITQSPKYLFRKEGQNVTLSCEQNLNHDAMYWYRQDPGQGLRLIYYSQIVNDFQKGDIAEGYSVSREKKESFPLTVTSAQKNPTAFYLCASSSPRTGGAYNEQFFGPGTRLTVL.

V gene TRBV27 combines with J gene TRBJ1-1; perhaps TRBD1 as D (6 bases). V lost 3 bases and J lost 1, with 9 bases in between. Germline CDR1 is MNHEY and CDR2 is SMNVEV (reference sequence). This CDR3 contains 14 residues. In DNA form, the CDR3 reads TGTGCCAGCAGTTTTGCCAGGGGGAACACTGAAGCTTTCTTT. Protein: CASSFARGNTEAFF.

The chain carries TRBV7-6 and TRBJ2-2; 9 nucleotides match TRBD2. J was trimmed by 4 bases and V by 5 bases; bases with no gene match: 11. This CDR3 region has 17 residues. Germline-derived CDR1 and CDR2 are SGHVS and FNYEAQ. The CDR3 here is CASSPDGGLAPTGELFF. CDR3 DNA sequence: TGTGCCAGCAGCCCCGACGGGGGACTAGCCCCCACCGGGGAGCTGTTTTTT.

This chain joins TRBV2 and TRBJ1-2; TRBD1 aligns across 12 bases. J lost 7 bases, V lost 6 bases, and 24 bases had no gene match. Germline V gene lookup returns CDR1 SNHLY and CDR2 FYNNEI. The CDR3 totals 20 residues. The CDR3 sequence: CASSSTTPGTGGPTERGYTF. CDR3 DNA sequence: TGTGCCAGCAGCTCTACTACGCCCGGGACAGGGGGCCCCACTGAGCGTGGCTACACCTTC.

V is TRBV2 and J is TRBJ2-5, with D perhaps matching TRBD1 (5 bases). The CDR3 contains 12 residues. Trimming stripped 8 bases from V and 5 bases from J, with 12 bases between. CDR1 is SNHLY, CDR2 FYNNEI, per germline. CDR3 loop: CASGAAPETQYF. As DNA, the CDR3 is TGTGCCAGCGGGGCGGCTCCGGAGACCCAGTACTTC. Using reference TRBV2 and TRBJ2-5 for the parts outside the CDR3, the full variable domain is EPEVTQTPSHQVTQMGQEVILRCVPISNHLYFYWYRQILGQKVEFLVSFYNNEISEKSEIFDDQFSVERPDGSNFTLKIRSTKLEDSAMYFCASGAAPETQYFGPGTRLLVL.

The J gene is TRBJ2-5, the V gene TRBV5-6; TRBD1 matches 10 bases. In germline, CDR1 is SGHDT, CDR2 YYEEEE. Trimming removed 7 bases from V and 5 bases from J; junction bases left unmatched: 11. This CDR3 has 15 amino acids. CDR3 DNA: TGTGCCAGCCGGTGGGGACAGGGGAGGGCGGAGACCCAGTACTTC. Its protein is CASRWGQGRAETQYF.

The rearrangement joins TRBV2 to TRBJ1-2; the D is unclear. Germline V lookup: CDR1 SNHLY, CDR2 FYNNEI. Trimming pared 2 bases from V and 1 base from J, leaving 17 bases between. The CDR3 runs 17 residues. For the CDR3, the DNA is TGTGCCAGCAGTGAATGGGCAGGTTCGGAACTTAACTATGGCTACACCTTC. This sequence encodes CASSEWAGSELNYGYTF.

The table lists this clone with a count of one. The chain's CDR3 is CASSTGQQDTQYF. The CDR3, as DNA: TGCGCCAGCAGCACCGGTCAGCAGGATACGCAGTATTTT. The gene calls are TRBV5-1 and TRBJ2-3, with D unresolved. This CDR3 is 13 amino acids long. V was pared by 4 bases and J by 6 bases, with 12 bases between. Germline assignment: CDR1 SGHRS and CDR2 YFSETQ.

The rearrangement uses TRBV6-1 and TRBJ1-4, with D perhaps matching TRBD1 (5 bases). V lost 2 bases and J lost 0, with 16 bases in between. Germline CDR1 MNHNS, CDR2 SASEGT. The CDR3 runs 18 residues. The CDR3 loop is CASSEYGGFSATNEKLFF. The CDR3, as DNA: TGTGCCAGCAGTGAATATGGGGGGTTTAGTGCAACTAATGAAAAACTGTTTTTT.

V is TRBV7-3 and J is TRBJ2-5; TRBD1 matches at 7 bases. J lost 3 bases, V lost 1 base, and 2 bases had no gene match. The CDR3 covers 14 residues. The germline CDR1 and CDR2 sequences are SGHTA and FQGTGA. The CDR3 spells CASSLMGTEETQYF. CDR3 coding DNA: TGTGCCAGCAGCTTAATGGGGACAGAAGAGACCCAGTACTTC.

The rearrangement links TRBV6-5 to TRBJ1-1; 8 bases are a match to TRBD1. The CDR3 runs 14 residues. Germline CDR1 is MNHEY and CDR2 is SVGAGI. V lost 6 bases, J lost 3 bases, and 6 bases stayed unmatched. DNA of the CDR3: TGTGCCAGCAGACAGGGGGGTATCTACACTGAAGCTTTCTTT. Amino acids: CASRQGGIYTEAFF.

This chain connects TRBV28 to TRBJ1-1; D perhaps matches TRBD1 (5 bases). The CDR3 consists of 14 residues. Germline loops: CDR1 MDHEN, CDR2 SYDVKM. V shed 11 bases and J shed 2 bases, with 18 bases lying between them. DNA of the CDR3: TGTGCCTCGGGTGAGGGGAATAGAAACACTGAAGCTTTCTTT. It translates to CASGEGNRNTEAFF.

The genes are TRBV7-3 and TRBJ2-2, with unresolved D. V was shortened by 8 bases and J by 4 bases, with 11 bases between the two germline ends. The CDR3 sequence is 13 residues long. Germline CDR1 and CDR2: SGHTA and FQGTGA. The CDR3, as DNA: TGTGCCAGCGCCCCTGAGCCCACCGGGGAGCTGTTTTTT. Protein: CASAPEPTGELFF.

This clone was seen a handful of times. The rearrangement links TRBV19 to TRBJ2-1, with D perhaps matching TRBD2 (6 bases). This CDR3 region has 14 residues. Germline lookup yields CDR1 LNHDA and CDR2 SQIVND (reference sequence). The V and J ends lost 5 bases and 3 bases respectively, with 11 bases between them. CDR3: CASSRGKDYNEQFF. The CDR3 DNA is TGTGCCAGTAGTCGGGGGAAAGACTACAATGAGCAGTTCTTC.

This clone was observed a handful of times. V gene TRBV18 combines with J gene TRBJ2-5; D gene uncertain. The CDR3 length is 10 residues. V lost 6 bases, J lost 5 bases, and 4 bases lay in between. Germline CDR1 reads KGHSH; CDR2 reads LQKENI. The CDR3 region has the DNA TGTGCCAGCTCCCAGGAGACCCAGTACTTC. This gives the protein CASSQETQYF.

In nucleotides, the CDR3 is TGTGCCAGCAGCCCGCGAAGGGGTGAAGAAAAACTGTTTTTT. It encodes CASSPRRGEEKLFF. V usage is TRBV7-2 and J usage is TRBJ1-4; perhaps TRBD1 as D (5 bases). V dropped 5 bases and J dropped 8 bases, with 15 bases sitting between them. CDR1 and CDR2 from the germline V gene are SGHTA and FQGNSA. The CDR3 has 14 amino acids.